The 14 T cell receptor beta chains presented below share a single source sample, sequenced in a study of T-cell reconstitution after alpha-beta-depleted transplantation in children. Unique molecular identifiers tagged the TCRbeta library. From the PCR reads, TCRdb called clonotypes with MiXCR, one entry per CDR3 protein. Of about 610,000 distinct CDR3 sequences in the sample, 25% to 30% were seen once. This specimen was PBMCs, taken before TCRalphabeta/CD19-depleted stem cell transplant. The source of these receptors is a boy under three years old with Wiskott-Aldrich syndrome, due to receive a stem cell transplant.

J is TRBJ2-1 and V is TRBV19; D is possibly TRBD1 (6 bases). Per germline, CDR1 LNHDA and CDR2 SQIVND (reference sequence). This CDR3 is 12 amino acids long. V was trimmed by 3 bases and J by 10 bases, leaving 10 bases between them. The CDR3 spells CASSIGRGEQFF. In nucleotides, the CDR3 is TGTGCCAGTAGTATCGGCAGGGGCGAGCAGTTCTTC.

This clonotype appeared a few times. The chain links TRBV7-9 to TRBJ1-1; D might be TRBD1 (6 bases). V dropped 5 bases and J dropped 1 base, with 11 bases sitting between them. This CDR3 has 14 amino acids. CDR1 is SEHNR and CDR2 is FQNEAQ in the germline V gene (reference sequence). In nucleotides, the CDR3 is TGTGCCAGCAGCGGCCCGGGACAGAACACTGAAGCTTTCTTT. It codes for CASSGPGQNTEAFF.

The chain has TRBV18 and TRBJ1-1; 7 positions agree with TRBD1. Trimming cost V 7 bases and J 6 bases; bases outside gene matches: 5. Germline CDR1 and CDR2: KGHSH and LQKENI. This CDR3 region has 12 residues. The CDR3 sequence is CASLATGSEAFF. The CDR3, as DNA: TGTGCCAGCTTGGCGACAGGGTCTGAAGCTTTCTTT.

The sample holds many counts of this clonotype. The V gene is TRBV28, the J gene TRBJ2-6; no definite D call. CDR1 and CDR2 (germline): MDHEN, SYDVKM. V shed 8 bases and J shed 0 bases, with 5 bases lying between them. CDR3 length equals 13 residues. The CDR3 coding sequence is TGTGCCAGCCGGGCCTCTGGGGCCAACGTCCTGACTTTC. This codes for CASRASGANVLTF.

V and J are TRBV18 and TRBJ1-2; D possibly corresponds to TRBD1 (5 bases). The germline V gene has CDR1 KGHSH and CDR2 LQKENI. The CDR3 is made up of 14 amino acids. V lost 1 base to trimming and J lost 5 bases, with 11 bases between them. The CDR3 reads CASSPQGVGYGYTF. The CDR3 coding sequence is TGTGCCAGCTCACCACAAGGGGTGGGGTATGGCTACACCTTC.

This clonotype was counted at least ten times. The chain employs TRBV5-1 and TRBJ2-1, with 15 bases aligning to TRBD2. Per germline, CDR1 SGHRS and CDR2 YFSETQ. V gave up 3 bases and J gave up 0 bases; unmatched junction bases: 7. The CDR3 contains 19 residues. The CDR3 reads CASSSPGLAGGSSYNEQFF. CDR3 DNA: TGCGCCAGCAGCTCCCCCGGACTAGCGGGAGGGAGCTCCTACAATGAGCAGTTCTTC.

This chain joins TRBV7-6 and TRBJ2-5; 12 bases are shared with TRBD2. The CDR3 is 16 amino acids. The ends lost 0 bases at V and 4 bases at J; junction bases unmatched: 3. The germline V gene encodes CDR1 SGHVS and CDR2 FNYEAQ. The CDR3 DNA sequence: TGTGCCAGCAGCTTAGCATCTAGCGGGAGGGGAGAGACCCAGTACTTC. This encodes CASSLASSGRGETQYF.

This rearrangement joins TRBV24-1 to TRBJ2-2, with D unclear. CDR3 length: 11 amino acids. The germline V gene encodes CDR1 KGHDR and CDR2 SFDVKD. V was cut by 0 bases and J by 9 bases, with 1 base left in between. CDR3 sequence: CATSDLRELFF. The DNA of the CDR3 is TGTGCCACCAGTGATTTGAGGGAGCTGTTTTTT.

This chain joins TRBV20-1 and TRBJ2-3; the D is unclear. Between the trimmed V and J ends, which lost 4 bases and 0 bases, there was a span of 14 bases. This CDR3 comprises 15 residues. Germline V gene lookup returns CDR1 DFQATT and CDR2 SNEGSKA (reference sequence). CDR3 nucleotide sequence: TGCAGTGCTAAAGACTGGCGAGGCAGCACAGATACGCAGTATTTT. Its translation: CSAKDWRGSTDTQYF.

The sample holds a few counts of this clonotype. CDR3: CASSSRQGVGNIQYF. DNA of the CDR3: TGCGCCAGCAGCTCAAGACAGGGCGTCGGAAACATTCAGTACTTC. V is TRBV5-1 and J is TRBJ2-4; 7 bases align to TRBD1. CDR1 and CDR2 from the germline V gene are SGHRS and YFSETQ. V gave up 3 bases and J gave up 6 bases; unmatched junction bases: 9. The CDR3 covers 15 residues.

The chain joins TRBV5-1 to TRBJ2-5, with 10 bases lining up with TRBD2. The CDR3 is 15 amino acids. V was clipped by 5 bases and J by 6 bases; unmatched bases: 10. Germline CDR1 is SGHRS and CDR2 is YFSETQ. CDR3 loop: CASSISGTSAQTQYF. The CDR3 nucleotides read TGCGCCAGCAGTATATCCGGGACTAGCGCACAGACCCAGTACTTC.

The chain joins TRBV20-1 to TRBJ2-3; 8 bases agree with TRBD2. This CDR3 region has 16 residues. CDR1 and CDR2 (germline): DFQATT, SNEGSKA (reference sequence). The junction had 5 bases not matched to a gene; V was cut back by 0 bases and J by 0 bases. In DNA, the CDR3 is TGCAGTGCTAGAGATACTAGCGGACGTAGCACAGATACGCAGTATTTT. This translates into CSARDTSGRSTDTQYF.

This clonotype was recorded a few times. The rearrangement links TRBV20-1 to TRBJ2-1, with 11 bases lining up with TRBD2. V lost 1 base to trimming and J lost 4 bases; unmatched junction nucleotides: 9. Germline V gene lookup returns CDR1 DFQATT and CDR2 SNEGSKA (reference sequence). The CDR3 totals 17 residues. CDR3 sequence: CSARGPSGRPPYNEQFF. CDR3 DNA: TGCAGTGCTAGAGGACCTAGCGGGAGGCCGCCTTACAATGAGCAGTTCTTC.

The chain employs TRBV9 and TRBJ2-5, with a possible D match to TRBD1 (5 bases). CDR1 is SGDLS and CDR2 is YYNGEE in the germline V gene. V lost 0 bases, J lost 5 bases, and 11 bases lay in between. The CDR3 is 14 residues long. This chain's CDR3 is CASSVDVSGETQYF. CDR3 in DNA: TGTGCCAGCAGCGTAGACGTTTCAGGGGAGACCCAGTACTTC.